Below are 28 T cell receptor beta chains sequenced from a single sample in a study of blood T cell repertoires in COVID-19. The protocol was immunoSEQ multiplex PCR, while the TCRdb copy is restricted to in-frame clones and leaves out a portion. Counted here are 150,000 or so clones, about 80% occurring once; the ten biggest clones make up 6%. The sequencing sample was made of PBMCs or T cells enriched from blood (not recorded which). The receptor set was obtained from a woman aged 50 to 60 who had recovered from COVID-19.

As concerns this clone: Additional DNA sequences in this sample encode the identical CDR3. The rearrangement joins TRBV7-3 to TRBJ2-3, with D possibly TRBD1 on 5 matching bases. The CDR3 covers 14 residues. From germline, CDR1 is SGHTA and CDR2 FQGTGA. Trimming stripped 0 bases from V and 1 base from J, with 5 bases between. CDR3 amino acids: CASSLTGGTDTQYF. As DNA, the CDR3 is TGTGCCAGCAGCTTAACAGGGGGCACAGATACGCAGTATTTT.

This clone has just one count. V usage is TRBV28 and J usage is TRBJ1-6, with D possibly TRBD1 on 6 matching bases. Germline CDR1 reads MDHEN; CDR2 reads SYDVKM. The CDR3 covers 16 residues. V lost 4 bases to trimming and J lost 1 base, with 11 bases between them. This chain's CDR3 is CASSSTRGSYNSPLHF. The CDR3 DNA follows: TGTGCCAGCAGTTCAACCAGGGGTTCCTATAATTCACCCCTCCACTTT.

CDR3 sequence: CASSLFGTGGEQFF. CDR3 nucleotide sequence: TGCGCCAGCAGCTTGTTCGGTACTGGCGGCGAGCAGTTCTTC. The chain combines TRBV5-1 with TRBJ2-1, with D unresolved. In germline, CDR1 is SGHRS, CDR2 YFSETQ. V lost 1 base to trimming and J lost 10 bases, with 15 bases between them. This CDR3 spans 14 amino acids.

The chain is built from TRBV28 and TRBJ1-3, with D tentatively TRBD1 (5 bases). The CDR3 sequence is 17 residues long. Between the trimmed V and J ends, which lost 6 bases and 1 base, there was a span of 19 bases. The germline CDR1 and CDR2 sequences are MDHEN and SYDVKM. The CDR3 nucleotides read TGTGCCAGCAGGAGCCCTGGGGGGGGTTGGTCTGGAAACACCATATATTTT. It yields the protein CASRSPGGGWSGNTIYF.

This clone came up a few times. The chain combines TRBV28 with TRBJ2-1; no clear D gene. Trimming removed 6 bases from V and 4 bases from J, with 10 bases in between. Germline V gene data show CDR1 as MDHEN and CDR2 as SYDVKM. CDR3 length equals 13 residues. The CDR3, as DNA: TGTGCCAGCAGGTCTCAGACTTACAATGAGCAGTTCTTC. Translation gives CASRSQTYNEQFF.

The chain combines TRBV2 with TRBJ2-1, with 9 nucleotides matching TRBD2. CDR1 is SNHLY, CDR2 FYNNEI, per germline. The CDR3 length is 17 residues. Unmatched junction bases numbered 8, after V lost 3 bases and J lost 2 bases. CDR3 coding DNA: TGTGCCAGCAGTGAGGCGGTTTTAGCGGGGGCCTACAATGAGCAGTTCTTC. Its translation is CASSEAVLAGAYNEQFF.

The chain joins TRBV11-2 to TRBJ2-7; tentative D call: TRBD1 (6 bases). The CDR3 has 14 amino acids. V was shortened by 5 bases and J by 1 base, with 12 bases between the two germline ends. Germline V CDR1 and CDR2: SGHAT, FQNNGV. The CDR3 region is CASSAPGESYEQYV. The CDR3 DNA is TGTGCCAGCAGCGCCCCAGGGGAGTCCTACGAGCAGTACGTC.

The rearrangement joins TRBV4-2 to TRBJ2-3; TRBD2 might be the D (7 bases). The CDR3 is 15 residues long. CDR1 and CDR2 (germline): LGHNA, YNFKEQ. The V and J ends lost 4 bases and 2 bases respectively, with 13 bases between them. The CDR3 region is CASSRGGGDTDTQYF. The CDR3 nucleotides read TGTGCCAGCAGCCGGGGGGGCGGGGACACAGATACGCAGTATTTT.

This rearrangement joins TRBV24-1 to TRBJ2-1; 9 bases map to TRBD1. Germline loops: CDR1 KGHDR, CDR2 SFDVKD. Unmatched junction bases numbered 7, after V lost 5 bases and J lost 0 bases. This CDR3 region has 17 residues. The CDR3, as DNA: TGTGCCACCAGTGGGTACAGGGGGCAGAGCTCCTACAATGAGCAGTTCTTC. Translating it yields CATSGYRGQSSYNEQFF.

This clone was seen more than once but under ten times. V is TRBV5-8 and J is TRBJ1-5, with D tentatively TRBD1 (5 bases). Germline CDR1 is SGHTS and CDR2 is YDEGEE. The CDR3 has 15 amino acids. Trimming took off 4 bases at V and 1 base at J, with 12 bases between the two ends. CDR3 in DNA: TGTGCCAGCAGCCCAGGCGGGGCAAGCAATCAGCCCCAGCATTTT. It specifies CASSPGGASNQPQHF.

This chain uses TRBV19 with TRBJ1-1; maybe TRBD1 (6 bases). Trimming removed 6 bases from V and 3 bases from J, with 14 bases in between. Looked up from germline, CDR1 is LNHDA and CDR2 is SQIVND (reference sequence). The CDR3 is 14 residues long. CDR3 region: CASRPRGGYTEAFF. Here the CDR3 DNA reads TGTGCCAGTAGGCCTAGGGGGGGGTACACTGAAGCTTTCTTT.

The chain combines TRBV27 with TRBJ1-3; perhaps TRBD1 as D (6 bases). Germline-derived CDR1 and CDR2 are MNHEY and SMNVEV (reference sequence). The CDR3 loop spans 16 amino acids. V lost 2 bases and J lost 0, with 11 bases in between. CDR3 sequence (DNA): TGTGCCAGCAGTTTAGGGGGCGGATACTCTGGAAACACCATATATTTT. Translated, it gives CASSLGGGYSGNTIYF.

V is TRBV7-9 and J is TRBJ1-1; D uncertain. Germline-derived CDR1 and CDR2 are SEHNR and FQNEAQ (reference sequence). V gave up 4 bases and J gave up 7 bases, with 10 bases separating them. This CDR3 has 12 amino acids. CDR3 loop: CASSSDKIEAFF. CDR3 nucleotide sequence: TGTGCCAGCAGCTCCGACAAGATTGAAGCTTTCTTT.

This chain links TRBV5-6 with TRBJ1-2, with D tentatively TRBD1 (6 bases). The CDR3 loop spans 14 amino acids. The V gene's germline CDR1 is SGHDT and CDR2 YYEEEE. Trimming took 1 base from V and 8 from J, leaving 15 bases between them. This CDR3 is CASSLYATGGGYTF. DNA of the CDR3: TGTGCCAGCAGCTTGTATGCGACAGGAGGCGGCTACACCTTC.

The CDR3 protein is CATSSGGSTDTQYF. CDR3 sequence (DNA): TGTGCCACCAGTAGCGGGGGAAGCACAGATACGCAGTATTTT. V is TRBV24-1 and J is TRBJ2-3; TRBD2 matches 8 bases. V shed 6 bases and J 0 bases; nucleotides not matched to a gene: 1. Germline V gene lookup returns CDR1 KGHDR and CDR2 SFDVKD. There are 14 residues in the CDR3.

The V gene is TRBV9, the J gene TRBJ1-6, with 9 bases lining up with TRBD1. V lost 3 bases, J lost 9 bases, and 4 bases stayed unmatched. Germline V gene data show CDR1 as SGDLS and CDR2 as YYNGEE. CDR3 size: 14 residues. The CDR3 DNA reads as TGTGCCAGCAGCGGGGGACAGGGTGGTTCACCCCTCCACTTT. Amino acid sequence: CASSGGQGGSPLHF.

This chain connects TRBV2 to TRBJ1-1; TRBD1 might be the D (6 bases). The CDR3 runs to 16 residues. The V end was cut by 3 bases, the J end by 5 bases, with 19 bases between. Germline V lookup: CDR1 SNHLY, CDR2 FYNNEI. The CDR3 nucleotides read TGTGCCAGCAGTGATGGAGTAAGGGGGAAGTGGACTGAAGCTTTCTTT. Translated: CASSDGVRGKWTEAFF. The full variable domain, its missing parts supplied by reference TRBV2 and TRBJ1-1, is EPEVTQTPSHQVTQMGQEVILRCVPISNHLYFYWYRQILGQKVEFLVSFYNNEISEKSEIFDDQFSVERPDGSNFTLKIRSTKLEDSAMYFCASSDGVRGKWTEAFFGQGTRLTVV.

The chain carries TRBV18 and TRBJ1-4, with D maybe TRBD1 (6 bases). Trimming removed 3 bases at V and 8 bases at J, with 13 bases between. CDR3 length: 14 residues. Germline values: CDR1 KGHSH, CDR2 LQKENI. CDR3 bases: TGTGCCAGCTCACCGCAGGGGATAAGGGAAAAACTGTTTTTT. Translating gives CASSPQGIREKLFF. The full variable domain, completed using reference TRBV18 and TRBJ1-4, is NAGVMQNPRHLVRRRGQEARLRCSPMKGHSHVYWYRQLPEEGLKFMVYLQKENIIDESGMPKERFSAEFPKEGPSILRIQQVVRGDSAAYFCASSPQGIREKLFFGSGTQLSVL.

The chain uses TRBV5-4 and TRBJ1-2; 10 bases line up with TRBD1. The junction had 10 bases not matched to a gene; V was cut back by 4 bases and J by 7 bases. The CDR3 loop spans 15 amino acids. Per germline, CDR1 SGHNT and CDR2 YYREEE (reference sequence). The chain's CDR3 is CASSPGTGASSGYTF. For the CDR3, the DNA is TGTGCCAGCAGCCCCGGGACAGGGGCTAGTTCTGGCTACACCTTC.

The rearrangement uses TRBV3-1 (or the pseudogene TRBV3-2) and TRBJ1-2, with 9 bases aligning to TRBD1. Germline CDR1 reads LGHDT; CDR2 reads YNNKEL (reference sequence). Trimming took 1 base from V and 3 from J; bases not matched to a gene: 0. There are 14 residues in the CDR3. The CDR3 spells CASSQGTGDYGYTF. CDR3 coding DNA: TGTGCCAGCAGCCAAGGGACAGGGGACTATGGCTACACCTTC.

This chain links TRBV5-1 with TRBJ1-2; TRBD1 matches at 7 bases. Germline V gives CDR1 SGHRS, CDR2 YFSETQ. The CDR3 runs to 15 residues. Trimming removed 6 bases from V and 0 bases from J; junction bases left unmatched: 8. CDR3 nucleotide sequence: TGCGCCAGCACTCTCTCCGGGACAGCTAACTATGGCTACACCTTC. Its protein is CASTLSGTANYGYTF.

J is TRBJ1-1 and V is TRBV24-1; perhaps TRBD1 as D (5 bases). This CDR3 has 13 residues. Trimming pared 3 bases from V and 6 bases from J, leaving 10 bases between. Germline CDR1 and CDR2: KGHDR and SFDVKD. DNA for the CDR3: TGTGCCACCAGTGATAACGACAGCCCTGAAGCTTTCTTT. As protein: CATSDNDSPEAFF.

The rearrangement joins TRBV24-1 to TRBJ1-5; 8 nucleotides align to TRBD1. The CDR3 sequence is 15 residues long. The germline V gene encodes CDR1 KGHDR and CDR2 SFDVKD. The V and J ends lost 4 bases and 4 bases, in that order; junction bases with no gene match: 5. The CDR3 DNA reads as TGTGCCACCAGTGAGAACACAGGGGGTAATCAGCCCCAGCATTTT. Protein product: CATSENTGGNQPQHF.

CDR3 sequence: CASSPPQDSQKLFF. CDR3 DNA: TGTGCCAGCTCACCACCGCAGGACAGCCAAAAACTGTTTTTT. The chain uses TRBV18 and TRBJ1-4; TRBD1 might be the D (6 bases). Trimming shortened V by 0 bases and J by 9 bases, and 11 bases separated the two germline ends. The CDR3 runs to 14 residues. Germline values: CDR1 KGHSH, CDR2 LQKENI.

V is TRBV3-1 (or the pseudogene TRBV3-2) and J is TRBJ2-7, with D perhaps matching TRBD2 (5 bases). Germline assignment: CDR1 LGHDT and CDR2 YNNKEL (reference sequence). This CDR3 contains 13 residues. V was clipped by 0 bases and J by 4 bases, with 7 bases between them. As DNA, the CDR3 is TGTGCCAGCAGCCAAGACGGGGATTACGAGCAGTACTTC. Residues: CASSQDGDYEQYF.

The rearrangement joins TRBV29-1 to TRBJ1-5; 10 bases map to TRBD1. From germline, CDR1 is SQVTM and CDR2 ANQGSEA. The CDR3 spans 15 residues. The trim removed 5 bases at V and 0 bases at J, leaving 4 bases unmatched. In nucleotides, the CDR3 is TGCAGCGTTAGGACAGGGGGATTTAGCAATCAGCCCCAGCATTTT. Protein sequence: CSVRTGGFSNQPQHF.

This chain connects TRBV19 to TRBJ1-5; no firm D call. The V and J ends lost 4 bases and 0 bases respectively, with 7 bases between them. CDR1 is LNHDA, CDR2 SQIVND, per germline (reference sequence). CDR3 length: 14 amino acids. This chain's CDR3 is CASSTGNSNQPQHF. As DNA, the CDR3 is TGTGCCAGTAGTACGGGAAATAGCAATCAGCCCCAGCATTTT.

V is TRBV24-1 and J is TRBJ2-5, with unresolved D. Germline values: CDR1 KGHDR, CDR2 SFDVKD. Trimming stripped 6 bases from V and 2 bases from J, with 9 bases between. CDR3 length: 13 amino acids. The CDR3 loop reads CATSRTVQETQYF. CDR3 nucleotide sequence: TGTGCCACCAGTAGAACGGTGCAAGAGACCCAGTACTTC.